These 18 T cell receptor beta chains were sequenced from one sample in a study of cytomegalovirus exposure and HLA in healthy donors. PCR employed 60 Vbeta and 13 Jbeta primers. Sequenced by immunoSEQ multiplex PCR; TCRdb stores in-frame clones only, minus some. The sample includes around 30,000 clones. Sequencing was carried out using PBMCs. The receptors come from a man younger than 40 in good health and CMV-seronegative.

J is TRBJ1-2 and V is TRBV6-1; 8 bases line up with TRBD1. V dropped 2 bases and J dropped 8; count of bases not matched to a gene: 7. The V gene's germline CDR1 is MNHNS and CDR2 SASEGT. CDR3 length: 14 residues. The CDR3, as DNA: TGTGCCAGCAGTGAATGGACAGGGTTTAAAGGCTACACCTTC. It codes for CASSEWTGFKGYTF.

This chain uses TRBV10-3 with TRBJ1-2; TRBD1 matches 11 bases. Germline CDR1 and CDR2: ENHRY and SYGVKD. This CDR3 comprises 13 residues. After removal of 11 bases from V and 6 bases from J, the junction contained 8 bases not matched to a gene. The CDR3, as DNA: TGTGCCTCCCGGGGACAGGGGGGGGATGGCTACACCTTC. It translates to CASRGQGGDGYTF.

The chain recombines TRBV18 with TRBJ2-1; D unclear. Germline V lookup: CDR1 KGHSH, CDR2 LQKENI. The CDR3 sequence is 15 residues long. With 3 bases removed from V and 4 bases from J, the gap between germline ends came to 13 bases. CDR3 DNA sequence: TGTGCCAGCTCACCCAATCCGGCGGTATACAATGAGCAGTTCTTC. It codes for CASSPNPAVYNEQFF.

This chain uses TRBV11-3 with TRBJ1-1, with D unresolved. V lost 1 base and J lost 1, with 10 bases in between. The CDR3 spans 15 residues. The germline V gene encodes CDR1 SGHNT and CDR2 YENEEA. The CDR3 region has the DNA TGTGCCAGCAGCTTAGGAGGATCCGGGAACACTGAAGCTTTCTTT. Translation gives CASSLGGSGNTEAFF.

This rearrangement joins TRBV28 to TRBJ2-7; perhaps TRBD1 as D (7 bases). V dropped 7 bases and J dropped 2 bases, with 12 bases sitting between them. The CDR3 has 13 residues. CDR1 and CDR2 from the germline V gene are MDHEN and SYDVKM. The CDR3 DNA reads TGTGCCAGCACGACAGGGACTCCCTACGAGCAGTACTTC. This gives the protein CASTTGTPYEQYF.

The V call is TRBV12-5, the J call TRBJ2-2; D not resolved. Deletions cut 5 bases from V and 1 base from J, with 5 bases between. The germline V gene has CDR1 LGHNT and CDR2 FRNRAP. This CDR3 contains 13 residues. In DNA form, the CDR3 reads TGTGCTAGTGGTCGCGGGAACACCGGGGAGCTGTTTTTT. Translating it yields CASGRGNTGELFF. The complete variable domain, with remaining parts taken from reference TRBV12-5 and TRBJ2-2, reads DARVTQTPRHKVTEMGQEVTMRCQPILGHNTVFWYRQTMMQGLELLAYFRNRAPLDDSGMPKDRFSAEMPDATLATLKIQPSEPRDSAVYFCASGRGNTGELFFGEGSRLTVL.

The chain combines TRBV4-1 with TRBJ1-1; 9 bases agree with TRBD1. CDR1 is MGHRA, CDR2 YSYEKL, per germline. This CDR3 contains 15 residues. V lost 3 bases and J lost 0; bases outside the gene matches: 2. As DNA, the CDR3 is TGCGCCAGCAGCCAGGGACAGGGATTGAACACTGAAGCTTTCTTT. This encodes CASSQGQGLNTEAFF.

About this clone: The junction differs from germline at one of its ends, possibly a read error. The chain links TRBV2 to TRBJ2-2; possible D gene TRBD2, 5 bases. Germline values: CDR1 SNHLY, CDR2 FYNNEI. The CDR3 is 16 residues long. The CDR3 reads CASSDGKQAYTGELFF. The CDR3 region has the DNA TGTGCCAGCAGTGACGGGAAACAAGCCTACACCGGAGAGCTGTTTTTT.

V gene TRBV5-1 combines with J gene TRBJ1-2, with 7 bases aligning to TRBD1. CDR1 and CDR2 (germline): SGHRS, YFSETQ. After removal of 4 bases from V and 5 bases from J, the junction contained 5 bases not matched to a gene. The CDR3 has 13 residues. The CDR3: CASSGGQTYGYTF. The CDR3, as DNA: TGCGCCAGCAGCGGGGGACAGACTTATGGCTACACCTTC. Drawing the rest from reference TRBV5-1 and TRBJ1-2, the complete variable domain is KAGVTQTPRYLIKTRGQQVTLSCSPISGHRSVSWYQQTPGQGLQFLFEYFSETQRNKGNFPGRFSGRQFSNSRSEMNVSTLELGDSALYLCASSGGQTYGYTFGSGTRLTVV.

The V gene is TRBV7-9, the J gene TRBJ1-3; D not resolved. This CDR3 region has 16 residues. Germline V CDR1 and CDR2: SEHNR, FQNEAQ (reference sequence). V shed 3 bases and J shed 0 bases, with 12 bases lying between them. CDR3 region: CASSFGLGISGNTIYF. The CDR3 DNA reads as TGTGCCAGCAGCTTTGGACTGGGGATCTCTGGAAACACCATATATTTT.

The chain couples TRBV11-2 to TRBJ2-5; 8 bases are a match to TRBD2. V was clipped by 1 base and J by 5 bases; unmatched bases: 9. Germline CDR1 SGHAT, CDR2 FQNNGV. CDR3 length equals 16 residues. CDR3 protein: CASSLGGRGGRETQYF. CDR3 bases: TGTGCCAGCAGCTTAGGAGGCCGCGGGGGGCGGGAGACCCAGTACTTC.

The chain couples TRBV27 to TRBJ2-2; no clear D gene. V was pared by 3 bases and J by 4 bases, with 12 bases between. The length of the CDR3 is 15 residues. Per germline, CDR1 MNHEY and CDR2 SMNVEV (reference sequence). The CDR3 here is CASSFGQFPTGELFF. As DNA, the CDR3 is TGTGCCAGCAGTTTTGGCCAGTTCCCCACCGGGGAGCTGTTTTTT.

V is TRBV5-1 and J is TRBJ2-5; D may be TRBD1 (5 bases). This CDR3 has 13 residues. Germline assignment: CDR1 SGHRS and CDR2 YFSETQ. The V gene lost 0 bases and the J gene lost 5 bases, with 8 bases spanning the gap. The CDR3 region is CASSLAAGETQYF. In DNA, the CDR3 is TGCGCCAGCAGCTTGGCTGCAGGGGAGACCCAGTACTTC.

The gene calls are TRBV9 and TRBJ2-5; 15 bases are a match to TRBD2. The germline V gene has CDR1 SGDLS and CDR2 YYNGEE. The CDR3 is 19 residues long. V was pared by 2 bases and J by 2 bases, with 10 bases of the junction left unmatched. CDR3 nucleotides: TGTGCCAGCAGCGTTCTCGGACTAGCGGGGGGGCTTTGGCAAGAGACCCAGTACTTC. This gives the protein CASSVLGLAGGLWQETQYF.

The genes are TRBV5-6 and TRBJ1-2; no clear D gene. Trimming removed 4 bases at V and 5 bases at J, with 9 bases between. The CDR3 totals 12 residues. Per germline, CDR1 SGHDT and CDR2 YYEEEE. In DNA, the CDR3 is TGTGCCAGCAGCGTATACAGTTATGGCTACACCTTC. It yields the protein CASSVYSYGYTF.

Concerning this clone: The sample carries other DNA sequences with the same CDR3. The V call is TRBV13, the J call TRBJ2-4; TRBD1 might be the D (6 bases). This CDR3 has 16 amino acids. Deletions cut 4 bases from V and 0 bases from J, with 13 bases between. Germline CDR1 reads PRHDT; CDR2 reads FYEKMQ (reference sequence). The CDR3 DNA is TGTGCCAGCAGCTGGGGGCCAGCGGTAGCCAAAAACATTCAGTACTTC. It encodes CASSWGPAVAKNIQYF.

V gene TRBV29-1 combines with J gene TRBJ2-1; D may be TRBD1 (5 bases). V lost 2 bases, J lost 6 bases, and 8 bases lay in between. The CDR3 has 12 residues. CDR1 SQVTM and CDR2 ANQGSEA come from the germline V gene. CDR3 nucleotides: TGCAGCGTTGAAAGGGGTATCAATGAGCAGTTCTTC. Protein: CSVERGINEQFF.

The rearrangement uses TRBV6-6 and TRBJ2-3; no firm D call. This CDR3 is built from 15 residues. Trimming left V 6 bases short and J 5 bases short, with 18 bases between. Germline V gene sequence: CDR1 MNHNY, CDR2 SVGAGI (reference sequence). The CDR3 DNA reads TGTGCCAGCAGCCTACGTATGGGCGACGGAGATACGCAGTATTTT. Encoded protein: CASSLRMGDGDTQYF.